The T cell receptor (beta chain) under discussion was sequenced for a study of cytomegalovirus exposure and HLA in healthy donors. Per germline, CDR1 MDHEN and CDR2 SYDVKM. This CDR3 contains 15 residues. Losses at the gene ends were 5 bases for V and 7 bases for J; bases not matched to a gene: 8. Vbeta (60) and Jbeta (13) primers were used in the PCR. The data were produced by immunoSEQ multiplex PCR, yet TCRdb's version contains in-frame clones alone and is incomplete. The data contain 150,000 to 200,000 clones, roughly four fifths of them singletons. V usage is TRBV28 and J usage is TRBJ2-1, with 10 positions matching TRBD2. This clonotype originated in a man between 50 and 59 years old in good health and CMV-seropositive. The source material was PBMCs. The CDR3 protein is CASSLSSGSRNEQFF. CDR3 nucleotides: TGTGCCAGCAGTCTCTCTAGCGGGAGTAGGAATGAGCAGTTCTTC.